The subject of this entry is one TCR beta chain. Antigen unknown. cDNA prepared by RNA extraction and subsequent reverse transcription served as the template for sequencing. Generated by immunoSEQ multiplex PCR, the TCRdb table keeps only in-frame clones and is missing some. This table has around 180,000 clones, about three fifths appearing once. This sample was included in a study of CD8+ T cells in alopecia areata. Study outcomes and limitations: In scalp samples, resident alphabeta T cells of normal skin are also sequenced.

Regarding treatment: oral pan-JAK inhibitor, 5-10 mg twice daily. The sequencing used CD4+ T cells sorted from blood, collected around week 50, from a patient treated with tofacitinib. The TCR comes from a human donor with alopecia areata.

The chain's CDR3 is CAWSATGTSGVYEQFF. Written as DNA, the CDR3 is TGTGCCTGGAGTGCAACCGGGACTAGCGGGGTCTATGAGCAGTTCTTC. The chain links TRBV30 to TRBJ2-1, with 13 bases fitting TRBD2. Germline CDR1 reads GTSNPN; CDR2 reads SVGIG (reference sequence). The CDR3 runs 16 residues. The junction had 8 bases not matched to a gene; V was cut back by 1 base and J by 8 bases. Combining the CDR3 with reference TRBV30 and TRBJ2-1 gives the whole variable domain SQTIHQWPATLVQPVGSPLSLECTVEGTSNPNLYWYRQAAGRGLQLLFYSVGIGQISSEVPQNLSASRPQDRQFILSSKKLLLSDSGFYLCAWSATGTSGVYEQFFGPGTRLTVL.